The 24 T cell receptor beta chains below were found in one sample sequenced in a study of shared T cell receptors in the human thymus (dated by TCRdb to the early 2020s). The library was built by means of the immunoSEQ multiplex PCR assay. TCRdb stores this immuneACCESS table with in-frame sequences only. Part of the clones is absent; in the studies checked, under half of the shortfall reflects unresolved V genes, and no reason is known for the rest. This sample gives a few hundred thousand clones in total; around 95% of them show up just once. Approximately 0.02% of the sample is taken by the ten largest. The sample consisted of thymocytes. These receptors were obtained from a human donor.

This sequence joins TRBV25-1 and TRBJ1-2, with TRBD1 identical over 8 bases. The germline gives CDR1 MGHDK, CDR2 SYGVNS. J gave up 7 bases and V 5 bases, and 6 bases lay outside the gene matches. This CDR3 has 13 residues. The CDR3 nucleotides are TGTGCCAGCAGTCTCAGTGGACAGGGTGGCTACACCTTC. It translates to CASSLSGQGGYTF.

V gene TRBV27 combines with J gene TRBJ1-2, with no clear D. The germline V and J ends were trimmed by 3 bases and 4 bases, with 15 bases remaining between them. The CDR3 runs to 15 residues. Germline loops: CDR1 MNHEY, CDR2 SMNVEV (reference sequence). The CDR3 loop reads CASSLILGSPYGYTF. In DNA form, the CDR3 reads TGTGCCAGCAGTTTGATCCTAGGCAGTCCCTATGGCTACACCTTC.

The V gene is TRBV30, the J gene TRBJ2-7; possible D gene TRBD2, 7 bases. Germline CDR1 is GTSNPN and CDR2 is SVGIG (reference sequence). This CDR3 comprises 14 residues. V shed 3 bases and J shed 3 bases, with 15 bases lying between them. DNA of the CDR3: TGTGCCTGGAGAGGGGGGGAAAAGGGCTACGAGCAGTACTTC. Its translation: CAWRGGEKGYEQYF.

The rearrangement links TRBV13 to TRBJ2-5; TRBD1 matches 8 bases. Germline values: CDR1 PRHDT, CDR2 FYEKMQ (reference sequence). V lost 5 bases, J lost 5 bases, and 7 bases stayed unmatched. The CDR3 is 14 residues long. CDR3 bases: TGTGCCAGCAGCGGACAGGGTTTCGGGGAGACCCAGTACTTC. Translated: CASSGQGFGETQYF.

The chain is built from TRBV28 and TRBJ2-4, with 7 bases aligning to TRBD1. This CDR3 is built from 21 residues. Trimming took 1 base from V and 0 from J; bases not matched to a gene: 18. Looked up from germline, CDR1 is MDHEN and CDR2 is SYDVKM. CDR3 region: CASSLSRDRVSRSLAKNIQYF. The DNA of the CDR3 is TGTGCCAGCAGTTTATCCCGGGACAGAGTTTCGAGGTCCTTAGCCAAAAACATTCAGTACTTC.

This rearrangement joins TRBV12-5 to TRBJ2-3, with 8 bases aligning to TRBD1. Germline values: CDR1 LGHNT, CDR2 FRNRAP. The CDR3 has 15 residues. Losses at the gene ends were 1 base for V and 6 bases for J; bases not matched to a gene: 6. CDR3 nucleotide sequence: TGTGCTAGTGGTTTGGGTACCACAGGGGGGGATACGCAGTATTTT. This encodes CASGLGTTGGDTQYF.

The V call is TRBV7-9, the J call TRBJ1-3, with unresolved D. The germline V and J ends were trimmed by 0 bases and 8 bases, with 17 bases remaining between them. CDR3 size: 16 residues. CDR1 SEHNR and CDR2 FQNEAQ come from the germline V gene (reference sequence). The CDR3 is CASSLAGLSTSDTIYF. DNA of the CDR3: TGTGCCAGCAGCTTAGCGGGGTTATCGACCTCAGACACCATATATTTT.

This sequence joins TRBV6-4 and TRBJ2-3; 9 bases align to TRBD2. Trimming removed 0 bases from V and 6 bases from J; junction bases left unmatched: 10. The CDR3 has 17 residues. CDR1 MRHNA and CDR2 SNTAGT come from the germline V gene. This CDR3 reads CASSDSVGLALRDTQYF. The DNA for the CDR3 is TGTGCCAGCAGTGACTCGGTGGGACTAGCTTTGAGGGATACGCAGTATTTT.

The chain combines TRBV30 with TRBJ1-1; tentative D call: TRBD1 (5 bases). V lost 0 bases to trimming and J lost 8 bases, with 10 bases between them. Germline values: CDR1 GTSNPN, CDR2 SVGIG (reference sequence). CDR3 length: 12 amino acids. The CDR3 coding sequence is TGTGCCTGGAGTGTACCAGGGAGAGAAGCTTTCTTT. Its translation: CAWSVPGREAFF.

CDR3 sequence (DNA): TGTGCCACCAAAGGGGGCGTGAACACCGGGGAGCTGTTTTTT. It translates to CATKGGVNTGELFF. This sequence joins TRBV28 and TRBJ2-2; 7 positions match TRBD1. The germline V gene has CDR1 MDHEN and CDR2 SYDVKM. Trimming took 10 bases from V and 1 from J; bases not matched to a gene: 6. The CDR3 is 14 amino acids.

In this sample, this clone turned up once. The chain links TRBV7-2 to TRBJ2-7, with D perhaps matching TRBD2 (5 bases). The CDR3 runs to 16 residues. Germline values: CDR1 SGHTA, CDR2 FQGNSA. Deletions cut 1 base from V and 3 bases from J, with 16 bases between. The CDR3 DNA follows: TGTGCCAGCAGCTTAGTGGGGAAGGGTGGACTCTACGAGCAGTACTTC. Amino acids: CASSLVGKGGLYEQYF. Combining the CDR3 with reference TRBV7-2 and TRBJ2-7 gives the whole variable domain GAGVSQSPSNKVTEKGKDVELRCDPISGHTALYWYRQSLGQGLEFLIYFQGNSAPDKSGLPSDRFSAERTGGSVSTLTIQRTQQEDSAVYLCASSLVGKGGLYEQYFGPGTRLTVT.

The V gene is TRBV18, the J gene TRBJ1-3; the D gene is possibly TRBD1 (5 bases). This CDR3 spans 17 amino acids. Trimming removed 8 bases at V and 1 base at J, with 21 bases between. The germline V gene has CDR1 KGHSH and CDR2 LQKENI. The CDR3 protein is CASHAEGREQSGNTIYF. DNA of the CDR3: TGTGCCAGCCACGCAGAGGGCAGGGAACAATCTGGAAACACCATATATTTT.

The rearrangement joins TRBV4-1 to TRBJ2-5; 7 positions agree with TRBD2. Trimming cost V 1 base and J 5 bases; bases outside gene matches: 4. Germline CDR1 MGHRA, CDR2 YSYEKL. The CDR3 consists of 14 residues. CDR3 amino acids: CASSQGRGVETQYF. DNA of the CDR3: TGCGCCAGCAGCCAAGGTCGGGGGGTGGAGACCCAGTACTTC.

The genes are TRBV28 and TRBJ2-7, with TRBD2 as a possible D gene (6 bases). Trimming took 7 bases from V and 3 from J, leaving 16 bases between them. CDR3 length: 14 residues. CDR1 and CDR2 (germline): MDHEN, SYDVKM. Written as DNA, the CDR3 is TGTGCCAGCAACCTCGGGGGTTCTAGCTACGAGCAGTACTTC. Amino acid sequence: CASNLGGSSYEQYF.

The genes are TRBV27 and TRBJ2-7; possibly TRBD1 or TRBD2 for D (6 bases each). Per germline, CDR1 MNHEY and CDR2 SMNVEV (reference sequence). The CDR3 has 14 amino acids. V lost 10 bases to trimming and J lost 3 bases, with 19 bases between them. The CDR3 DNA reads as TGTGCCAAGGGGGGAAGGGGAATGCTCTACGAGCAGTACTTC. It specifies CAKGGRGMLYEQYF.

The chain has TRBV28 and TRBJ1-2, with a possible D match to TRBD1 (5 bases). CDR3 length: 16 amino acids. The germline CDR1 and CDR2 sequences are MDHEN and SYDVKM. Trimming removed 2 bases at V and 6 bases at J, with 19 bases between. In DNA form, the CDR3 reads TGTGCCAGCAGTTTAGTGAGGCCGGCAGGGACGGATGGCTACACCTTC. It codes for CASSLVRPAGTDGYTF.

The chain employs TRBV10-3 and TRBJ1-2; 7 bases match TRBD1. The V and J ends lost 5 bases and 8 bases, in that order; junction bases with no gene match: 14. The CDR3 totals 15 residues. The germline V gene encodes CDR1 ENHRY and CDR2 SYGVKD. CDR3 loop: CAISTGTARREGYTF. Written as DNA, the CDR3 is TGTGCCATCAGTACTGGGACAGCCCGGCGGGAAGGCTACACCTTC.

The chain has TRBV7-3 and TRBJ1-1; D ambiguous. The CDR3 is made up of 13 amino acids. Looked up from germline, CDR1 is SGHTA and CDR2 is FQGTGA. Deletions cut 5 bases from V and 3 bases from J, with 10 bases between. The CDR3 DNA reads TGTGCCAGCAGCGCCCGATGGGACACTGAAGCTTTCTTT. It is translated as CASSARWDTEAFF.

Here the CDR3 DNA reads TGTGCCAGCAGCGCCCATGCAGGGGGCGAGGTGAACACTGAAGCTTTCTTT. The encoded protein is CASSAHAGGEVNTEAFF. The chain has TRBV9 and TRBJ1-1, with 8 positions matching TRBD1. CDR1 and CDR2 from the germline V gene are SGDLS and YYNGEE. There are 17 residues in the CDR3. Trimming cost V 3 bases and J 0 bases; bases outside gene matches: 10. Full variable domain (outside the CDR3, taken from reference TRBV9 and TRBJ1-1): DSGVTQTPKHLITATGQRVTLRCSPRSGDLSVYWYQQSLDQGLQFLIQYYNGEERAKGNILERFSAQQFPDLHSELNLSSLELGDSALYFCASSAHAGGEVNTEAFFGQGTRLTVV.

CDR3 amino acids: CSVGWSQDGTYEQYF. For the CDR3, the DNA is TGCAGCGTAGGGTGGTCGCAGGACGGGACCTACGAGCAGTACTTC. The V gene is TRBV29-1, the J gene TRBJ2-7; the D gene is possibly TRBD2 (5 bases). The CDR3 extends over 15 amino acids. The germline CDR1 and CDR2 sequences are SQVTM and ANQGSEA. Trimming pared 6 bases from V and 2 bases from J, leaving 20 bases between.

The chain links TRBV11-2 to TRBJ1-1; D is possibly TRBD1 (5 bases). The CDR3 runs to 15 residues. V lost 0 bases, J lost 5 bases, and 13 bases lay in between. CDR1 and CDR2 (germline): SGHAT, FQNNGV. CDR3 residues: CASSLDRKGLTEAFF. The CDR3 DNA reads as TGTGCCAGCAGCTTAGATCGAAAGGGGCTAACTGAAGCTTTCTTT.

The chain links TRBV7-6 to TRBJ2-7; 9 bases line up with TRBD1. Trimming took 5 bases from V and 0 from J; bases not matched to a gene: 11. Germline CDR1 and CDR2: SGHVS and FNYEAQ. The CDR3 sequence is 17 residues long. The CDR3 DNA sequence: TGTGCCAGCAGCCAGTTCAGGCACAGGGGGCCCTCCTACGAGCAGTACTTC. Protein sequence: CASSQFRHRGPSYEQYF.

The chain employs TRBV29-1 and TRBJ1-1; D not resolved. Germline loops: CDR1 SQVTM, CDR2 ANQGSEA. This CDR3 is built from 12 residues. The V end was cut by 8 bases, the J end by 2 bases, with 12 bases between. CDR3 sequence (DNA): TGCAGCTCCCGCAGCCTTAACACTGAAGCTTTCTTT. It codes for CSSRSLNTEAFF. The full variable domain, rest sourced from reference TRBV29-1 and TRBJ1-1, is SAVISQKPSRDICQRGTSLTIQCQVDSQVTMMFWYRQQPGQSLTLIATANQGSEATYESGFVIDKFPISRPNLTFSTLTVSNMSPEDSSIYLCSSRSLNTEAFFGQGTRLTVV.

This sequence joins TRBV5-1 and TRBJ2-3; 7 nucleotides agree with TRBD2. Germline V gene data show CDR1 as SGHRS and CDR2 as YFSETQ. The CDR3 sequence is 14 residues long. Germline trimming cut 3 bases from V and 7 bases from J; bases unmatched to any gene: 8. CDR3 nucleotides: TGCGCCAGCAGCTCGGGGGGTGTGTCCTATACGCAGTATTTT. Its translation is CASSSGGVSYTQYF.